Listed here are 26 T cell receptor beta chains from one sample, sequenced in a study of blood T cell repertoires in COVID-19. This table comes from immunoSEQ multiplex PCR, and its TCRdb copy is limited to in-frame clones, with some not included. This sample carries 60,000 or so clones, more than 75% of them seen once, and the ten largest clones take about 6.3%. Sequencing input: peripheral blood. The receptors come from a man in his sixties with acute or convalescent COVID-19.

This rearrangement joins TRBV2 to TRBJ1-4; D is uncertain. The CDR3 has 10 residues. With 8 bases removed from V and 6 bases from J, the gap between germline ends came to 4 bases. Germline-derived CDR1 and CDR2 are SNHLY and FYNNEI. The CDR3 sequence: CASADEKLFF. The CDR3 nucleotides read TGTGCCAGCGCGGATGAAAAACTGTTTTTT.

This chain connects TRBV7-2 to TRBJ2-7; 10 bases map to TRBD1. The CDR3 totals 16 residues. Germline trimming cut 5 bases from V and 2 bases from J; bases unmatched to any gene: 9. Per germline, CDR1 SGHTA and CDR2 FQGNSA. The CDR3 reads CASSPGTGEGPYEQYF. CDR3 nucleotide sequence: TGTGCCAGCAGCCCGGGGACAGGGGAGGGTCCCTACGAGCAGTACTTC.

As for this clone: Because it lacks the conserved phenylalanine or tryptophan at the end, this CDR3 is likely a read error. Because the CDR3's place on the DNA is in doubt, the DNA is left out and the CDR3 is given as listed by TCRdb. The chain employs TRBV24-1 and TRBJ1-1. The CDR3 has 10 amino acids, counting both end residues. Germline lookup yields CDR1 KGHDR and CDR2 SFDVKD. CDR3 region: CATSDLRGIV.

The DNA of the CDR3 is TGTGCCAGCGCCGGGACAACAAAGACCTACGAGCAGTACTTC. Protein: CASAGTTKTYEQYF. J is TRBJ2-7 and V is TRBV2; perhaps TRBD1 as D (6 bases). The CDR3 is made up of 14 amino acids. V lost 8 bases, J lost 2 bases, and 16 bases lay in between. The germline CDR1 and CDR2 sequences are SNHLY and FYNNEI.

This clone qualifies as large. The CDR3 loop is CASSQDTGPAGELFF. The DNA for the CDR3 is TGCGCCAGCAGCCAAGACACAGGGCCGGCCGGGGAGCTGTTTTTT. The rearrangement joins TRBV4-1 to TRBJ2-2, with a weak D call TRBD1 (6 bases). Trimming left V 0 bases short and J 6 bases short, with 11 bases between. This CDR3 region has 15 residues. Germline V gives CDR1 MGHRA, CDR2 YSYEKL.

The chain carries TRBV15 and TRBJ2-1; 8 bases agree with TRBD2. CDR1 and CDR2 from the germline V gene are LNHNV and YYDKDF (reference sequence). J lost 15 bases, V lost 3 bases, and 7 bases had no gene match. The length of the CDR3 is 12 residues. The chain's CDR3 is CATSSWVAGLFF. In DNA, the CDR3 is TGTGCCACCAGCAGCTGGGTAGCGGGGTTGTTCTTC.

The chain has TRBV6-4 and TRBJ2-2; a possible D gene is TRBD1 (5 bases). The CDR3 loop spans 12 amino acids. The germline gives CDR1 MRHNA, CDR2 SNTAGT. Trimming took off 7 bases at V and 6 bases at J, with 9 bases between the two ends. DNA of the CDR3: TGTGCCAGCACCAGGGTGGCCGGGGAGCTGTTTTTT. Protein sequence: CASTRVAGELFF.

The chain links TRBV2 to TRBJ1-1; a possible D gene is TRBD1 (5 bases). CDR3 length: 15 amino acids. Germline values: CDR1 SNHLY, CDR2 FYNNEI. V shed 4 bases and J shed 4 bases, with 16 bases lying between them. CDR3 DNA: TGTGCCAGCAGTGTACATCAGGCCGGGGGCACTGAAGCTTTCTTT. Translating gives CASSVHQAGGTEAFF.

This chain links TRBV4-3 with TRBJ1-2; unclear D gene. From germline, CDR1 is LGHNA and CDR2 YSLEER. Trimming shortened V by 0 bases and J by 4 bases, and 15 bases separated the two germline ends. The CDR3 length is 16 residues. The CDR3 bases are TGCGCCAGCAGCCAAGATGGGCCACCCGTACGCTATGGCTACACCTTC. This sequence encodes CASSQDGPPVRYGYTF.

As DNA, the CDR3 is TGCGCCAGCAGCCACAGCGCCGCCAAGCCTGGAAACACCATATATTTT. Protein: CASSHSAAKPGNTIYF. V gene TRBV4-3 combines with J gene TRBJ1-3; D gene uncertain. Germline-derived CDR1 and CDR2 are LGHNA and YSLEER. This CDR3 region has 16 residues. Trimming took 3 bases from V and 2 from J, leaving 14 bases between them.

CDR3 in DNA: TGTGCCAGCAGTTACTCGACCGGGACCAAAAACATTCAGTACTTC. This gives the protein CASSYSTGTKNIQYF. The J gene is TRBJ2-4, the V gene TRBV6-2 or TRBV6-3; D is possibly TRBD2 (5 bases). CDR1 is MNHEY, CDR2 SVGEGT, per germline. Trimming shortened V by 0 bases and J by 2 bases, and 8 bases separated the two germline ends. This CDR3 comprises 15 residues.

The chain is built from TRBV4-3 and TRBJ2-6, with D perhaps matching TRBD2 (5 bases). Trimming stripped 4 bases from V and 0 bases from J, with 13 bases between. The germline CDR1 and CDR2 sequences are LGHNA and YSLEER. This CDR3 is built from 17 residues. CDR3 loop: CASSPRAVRSGANVLTF. The CDR3 DNA sequence: TGCGCCAGCAGCCCTCGAGCGGTTCGCTCTGGGGCCAACGTCCTGACTTTC.

V is TRBV19 and J is TRBJ2-5; 8 nucleotides align to TRBD1. The CDR3 covers 14 residues. The germline CDR1 and CDR2 sequences are LNHDA and SQIVND (reference sequence). V shed 5 bases, J shed 9 bases, and the junction held 11 bases outside the gene matches. The DNA of the CDR3 is TGTGCCAGTAGTGCCTCCCGTCAGGGGGCTGCCCAGTACTTC. Translating it yields CASSASRQGAAQYF.

The chain joins TRBV19 to TRBJ1-4; TRBD1 aligns across 8 bases. The V and J ends lost 10 bases and 3 bases, in that order; junction bases with no gene match: 10. Germline-derived CDR1 and CDR2 are LNHDA and SQIVND (reference sequence). This CDR3 comprises 15 residues. The CDR3 nucleotides are TGTGCCACCAAGGACAGGGCCCCCTCTAATGAAAAACTGTTTTTT. This sequence encodes CATKDRAPSNEKLFF.

V is TRBV6-5 and J is TRBJ1-2; possibly TRBD1 for D (5 bases). The V gene lost 6 bases and the J gene lost 5 bases, with 7 bases spanning the gap. Germline values: CDR1 MNHEY, CDR2 SVGAGI. CDR3 length: 11 residues. CDR3 sequence: CASRGEYGYTF. The DNA of the CDR3 is TGTGCCAGCAGAGGGGAATATGGCTACACCTTC.

Here the CDR3 reads CASSSIGQGRANSPLHF. CDR3 nucleotides: TGTGCCAGCAGTTCTATAGGACAGGGGAGGGCAAATTCACCCCTCCACTTT. The chain joins TRBV28 to TRBJ1-6; 9 bases match TRBD1. J was trimmed by 7 bases and V by 4 bases; bases with no gene match: 11. The CDR3 is made up of 17 amino acids. Germline lookup yields CDR1 MDHEN and CDR2 SYDVKM.

The CDR3 loop reads CASSFGTGVRQPQHF. CDR3 sequence (DNA): TGTGCCAGCAGCTTCGGGACAGGGGTCCGTCAGCCCCAGCATTTT. The V and J genes are TRBV7-2 and TRBJ1-5, with TRBD1 matching over 10 bases. In germline, CDR1 is SGHTA, CDR2 FQGNSA. V gave up 3 bases and J gave up 6 bases; unmatched junction bases: 5. This CDR3 is 15 amino acids long. The whole variable domain, filled in from reference TRBV7-2 and TRBJ1-5, reads GAGVSQSPSNKVTEKGKDVELRCDPISGHTALYWYRQSLGQGLEFLIYFQGNSAPDKSGLPSDRFSAERTGGSVSTLTIQRTQQEDSAVYLCASSFGTGVRQPQHFGDGTRLSIL.

The V and J genes are TRBV2 and TRBJ1-2; D is uncertain. The CDR3 covers 13 residues. Germline loops: CDR1 SNHLY, CDR2 FYNNEI. Trimming cost V 9 bases and J 3 bases, with 14 bases left between them. The CDR3 DNA reads as TGTGCCAGTCGACTAAAAGCGGACTATGGCTACACCTTC. This codes for CASRLKADYGYTF. The variable domain in full, with the rest retrieved from reference TRBV2 and TRBJ1-2, is EPEVTQTPSHQVTQMGQEVILRCVPISNHLYFYWYRQILGQKVEFLVSFYNNEISEKSEIFDDQFSVERPDGSNFTLKIRSTKLEDSAMYFCASRLKADYGYTFGSGTRLTVV.

Details on this clone: The junction and the germline gene differ at one end; a read error may be behind it. The chain is built from TRBV5-5 and TRBJ2-5; D perhaps matches TRBD2 (7 bases). Germline CDR1 reads SGHKS; CDR2 reads YYEKEE (reference sequence). The CDR3 length is 18 residues. The CDR3: CASSNGGLAGPGGETQYF. In DNA form, the CDR3 reads TGCGCCAGCAGCAATGGGGGCTTAGCGGGCCCCGGGGGGGAGACCCAGTACTTC.

J is TRBJ2-7 and V is TRBV9; tentative D call: TRBD1 (5 bases). Germline CDR1 is SGDLS and CDR2 is YYNGEE. The V end was cut by 4 bases, the J end by 2 bases, with 13 bases between. This CDR3 contains 14 residues. The CDR3 reads CASSTSTVTYEQYF. Here the CDR3 DNA reads TGTGCCAGCAGCACGTCGACAGTGACCTACGAGCAGTACTTC.

This chain joins TRBV7-2 and TRBJ1-6; 9 nucleotides agree with TRBD1. The V and J ends lost 6 bases and 10 bases, in that order; junction bases with no gene match: 7. The CDR3 extends over 14 amino acids. Germline-derived CDR1 and CDR2 are SGHTA and FQGNSA. DNA for the CDR3: TGTGCCAGCAGTTCCGGGACAGGGAGCTCACCCCTCCACTTT. Translated, it gives CASSSGTGSSPLHF.

V gene TRBV14 combines with J gene TRBJ2-1; 7 nucleotides agree with TRBD1. Germline V CDR1 and CDR2: SGHDN, FVKESK. Germline trimming cut 4 bases from V and 6 bases from J; bases unmatched to any gene: 6. There are 14 residues in the CDR3. CDR3 protein: CASSRIRDSNEQFF. CDR3 in DNA: TGTGCCAGCAGCCGTATTCGGGACAGCAATGAGCAGTTCTTC. Full variable domain (missing parts from reference TRBV14 and TRBJ2-1): EAGVTQFPSHSVIEKGQTVTLRCDPISGHDNLYWYRRVMGKEIKFLLHFVKESKQDESGMPNNRFLAERTGGTYSTLKVQPAELEDSGVYFCASSRIRDSNEQFFGPGTRLTVL.

The chain uses TRBV11-2 and TRBJ2-5, with 11 bases identical to TRBD1. CDR1 SGHAT and CDR2 FQNNGV come from the germline V gene. The CDR3 is 15 amino acids. Losses at the gene ends were 3 bases for V and 7 bases for J; bases not matched to a gene: 7. The CDR3 coding sequence is TGTGCCAGCAGCTTGGAACCCGGACAGGGGGCGACCCAGTACTTC. Its translation is CASSLEPGQGATQYF. Supplemented by reference TRBV11-2 and TRBJ2-5, the full variable domain reads EAGVAQSPRYKIIEKRQSVAFWCNPISGHATLYWYQQILGQGPKLLIQFQNNGVVDDSQLPKDRFSAERLKGVDSTLKIQPAKLEDSAVYLCASSLEPGQGATQYFGPGTRLLVL.

The J gene is TRBJ1-2, the V gene TRBV6-5; D is perhaps TRBD1 (6 bases). Germline CDR1 and CDR2: MNHEY and SVGAGI. The CDR3 extends over 13 amino acids. Trimming removed 5 bases at V and 4 bases at J, with 11 bases between. CDR3 protein: CASSPGTFYGYTF. In nucleotides, the CDR3 is TGTGCCAGCAGTCCCGGGACATTCTATGGCTACACCTTC.

The rearrangement uses TRBV5-1 and TRBJ1-1, with D unresolved. V dropped 3 bases and J dropped 1 base, with 10 bases sitting between them. Germline loops: CDR1 SGHRS, CDR2 YFSETQ. This CDR3 comprises 14 residues. The CDR3 loop is CASSWSGENTEAFF. Here the CDR3 DNA reads TGCGCCAGCAGCTGGTCCGGAGAGAACACTGAAGCTTTCTTT.

V is TRBV5-1 and J is TRBJ1-3, with 10 bases lining up with TRBD1. V lost 4 bases and J lost 8; bases outside the gene matches: 9. The CDR3 runs 15 residues. The germline V gene encodes CDR1 SGHRS and CDR2 YFSETQ. The CDR3 sequence is CASSIQGDRGHTIYF. The CDR3 coding sequence is TGCGCCAGCAGCATTCAAGGGGACAGGGGCCACACCATATATTTT.